This TCR beta chain was sequenced during a study of T cell responses to AZD1222 COVID-19 vaccine. Study observations and caveats: Mostly white British, mostly female donors; authors suggested clonal diversity may be underestimated. Reportedly, close to half of spike-specific TCRs are directed against unmutated variant regions. Spike-specific TCR breadth rose after two AZD1222 doses, and depth rose as well.

On this clone: What it recognizes is unknown.

This CDR3 region has 16 residues. The V end was cut by 2 bases, the J end by 0 bases, with 11 bases between. Looked up from germline, CDR1 is LNHDA and CDR2 is SQIVND (reference sequence). Data came from immunoSEQ multiplex PCR; TCRdb stores just in-frame clones and leaves some out. The table has more than 85,000 clones, approximately 89% seen once. Some second doses came at about 4 weeks and others at about 12 weeks; these were pooled. This chain links TRBV19 with TRBJ1-5; D is undetermined. The TCR originated in an adult who received the AZD1222 COVID-19 vaccine. The sequenced sample was peripheral blood, obtained 28 days after the second AZD1222 dose. Written as DNA, the CDR3 is TGTGCCAGTAGTATAAGGTCAGTTTATAGCAATCAGCCCCAGCATTTT. It codes for CASSIRSVYSNQPQHF.